Sequencing of this T cell receptor (beta chain) was carried out in a study of CD4 T cells in relation to SARS-CoV-2 and coronaviruses. General study points: Pre-pandemic and post-infection samples never came from the same donor.

From germline, CDR1 is GTSNPN and CDR2 SVGIG (reference sequence). Trimming pared 1 base from V and 4 bases from J, leaving 12 bases between. The CDR3 sequence is 14 residues long. Data came from immunoSEQ multiplex PCR; TCRdb stores just in-frame clones and leaves some out. The table includes tens of thousands of clones, over 70% detected once. Note on this clone: Its antigen is not known.

For around ten days, 10^5 sorted CD4+ cells grew with T cell-depleted PBMCs and CEF. This TCR was sampled from an adult with COVID-19. The J gene is TRBJ2-3, the V gene TRBV30, with D maybe TRBD2 (5 bases). Input material: naive CD4+ T cells from PBMCs, cultured in vitro. The subset denotes: naive CD4+ T cells isolated by negative enrichment. This CDR3 is CAWSEAGLPDTQYF. CDR3 DNA: TGTGCCTGGAGTGAAGCCGGACTCCCAGATACGCAGTATTTT.